This T cell receptor beta chain was recovered during a study of CD8+CD57+ T cells in acquired aplastic anemia. This CDR3 contains 16 residues. J gave up 1 base and V 5 bases, and 8 bases lay outside the gene matches. The germline CDR1 and CDR2 sequences are LNHDA and SQIVND (reference sequence). Study-wide results and caveats: Patients shared under 30 CD8+ CDR3 sequences with controls.

Sequencing was done on patients that had shown CD8+CD57+ cell expansion by flow cytometry. Notes on this clonotype: Its antigen remains unidentified.

Profiles of TCR beta VDJ and CDR3 were generated from a genomic DNA template. TCRdb called the reads again in MiXCR, with one record for every CDR3 protein. Of hundreds of thousands of distinct CDR3 sequences detected, around 49% appear once; the ten largest clones hold 15% to 20%. Sequenced: sorted CD4+, CD8+, or CD8+CD57+ T cells (not recorded which) from PBMCs. The rearrangement joins TRBV19 to TRBJ1-2; 9 bases are shared with TRBD1. The sequence was obtained from a human donor with aplastic anemia. For the CDR3, the DNA is TGTGCCAGTAGTCTACGACAGGGGGTTAGTAACTATGGCTACACCTTC. Translating gives CASSLRQGVSNYGYTF.